This T cell receptor (beta chain) derives from a study of tumor-infiltrating lymphocytes in oesophageal squamous cell carcinoma. This clonotype was counted many times. TCRdb ran MiXCR on the PCR reads and lists one entry per CDR3 protein. The data contain around 26,000 distinct CDR3 sequences, about two fifths of them singletons. The J segment lost 4 bases and the V segment lost 4 bases, leaving 8 bases of the junction unmatched. The CDR3 is 15 amino acids. Germline CDR1 reads WNHNN; CDR2 reads SYGVQD (reference sequence). The V and J genes are TRBV10-1 and TRBJ2-3; 7 bases align to TRBD2. This clonotype originated in a male donor with esophageal squamous cell carcinoma. The sample consisted of esophageal tumor tissue. In DNA form, the CDR3 reads TGCGCCAGCAGTGGGAAGGCGGGAGCGGCAGATACGCAGTATTTT. Translated, it gives CASSGKAGAADTQYF.